This T cell receptor (beta chain) was recorded in a study of PD-1 blockade in classical Hodgkin lymphoma. Study findings and constraints: By C4D1, diversity of CD4+ TCRs had risen significantly, whereas that of CD8+ TCRs had not. Exclusion applied to patients who initiated nivolumab less than 1 year following ASCT.

Assay used: immunoSEQ multiplex PCR; TCRdb lists only in-frame clones, some missing. The sample has about 21,000 clones, approximately 85% seen once. Notes on this clone: Its antigen remains unidentified.

CDR1 LGHNA and CDR2 YNFKEQ come from the germline V gene. Germline trimming cut 1 base from V and 4 bases from J; bases unmatched to any gene: 5. The CDR3 contains 15 residues. Time point denoted: cycle 4 day 1 (C4D1), after six to seven weeks of nivolumab. All the patients suffered relapse after autologous stem cell transplantation, and brentuximab vedotin exposure differed. The TCR originated in a human donor with classical Hodgkin lymphoma. The chain is built from TRBV4-2 and TRBJ2-5; TRBD2 aligns across 8 bases. The sample here was peripheral blood mononuclear cells (PBMCs), taken before the fourth cycle of nivolumab. The CDR3 nucleotides read TGTGCCAGCAGCCAAGGAACTAGCGGCCGAGAGACCCAGTACTTC. Amino acids: CASSQGTSGRETQYF.